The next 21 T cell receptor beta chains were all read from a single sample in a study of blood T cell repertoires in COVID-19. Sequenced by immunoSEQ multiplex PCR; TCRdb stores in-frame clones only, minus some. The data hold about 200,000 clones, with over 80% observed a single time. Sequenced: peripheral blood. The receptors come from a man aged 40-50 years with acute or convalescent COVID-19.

The CDR3 DNA sequence: TGTGCCAGCAGCGTAGGTACAGGGGGCGTTAGTAATGAAAAACTGTTTTTT. This encodes CASSVGTGGVSNEKLFF. The rearrangement joins TRBV9 to TRBJ1-4; 9 bases line up with TRBD1. CDR3 length: 17 residues. Losses at the gene ends were 0 bases for V and 4 bases for J; bases not matched to a gene: 7. Germline V CDR1 and CDR2: SGDLS, YYNGEE.

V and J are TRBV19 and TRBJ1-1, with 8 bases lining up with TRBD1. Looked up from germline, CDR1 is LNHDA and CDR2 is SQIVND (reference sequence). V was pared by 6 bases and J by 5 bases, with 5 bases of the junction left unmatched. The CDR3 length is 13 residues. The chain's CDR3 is CASSQQGGTEAFF. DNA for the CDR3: TGTGCCAGTAGCCAACAGGGGGGGACTGAAGCTTTCTTT.

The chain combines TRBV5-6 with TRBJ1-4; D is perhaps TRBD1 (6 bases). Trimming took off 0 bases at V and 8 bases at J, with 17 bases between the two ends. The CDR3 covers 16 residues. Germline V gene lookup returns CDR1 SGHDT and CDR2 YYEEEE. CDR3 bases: TGTGCCAGCAGCTTGGCAACTTCCGGGACACCGGAAAAACTGTTTTTT. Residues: CASSLATSGTPEKLFF. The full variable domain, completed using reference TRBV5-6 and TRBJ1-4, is DAGVTQSPTHLIKTRGQQVTLRCSPKSGHDTVSWYQQALGQGPQFIFQYYEEEERQRGNFPDRFSGHQFPNYSSELNVNALLLGDSALYLCASSLATSGTPEKLFFGSGTQLSVL.

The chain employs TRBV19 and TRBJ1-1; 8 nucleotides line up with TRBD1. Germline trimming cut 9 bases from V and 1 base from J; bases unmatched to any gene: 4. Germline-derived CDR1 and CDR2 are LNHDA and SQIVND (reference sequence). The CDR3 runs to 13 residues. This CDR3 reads CASRQGRNTEAFF. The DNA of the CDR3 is TGTGCCAGCAGACAGGGGAGGAACACTGAAGCTTTCTTT.

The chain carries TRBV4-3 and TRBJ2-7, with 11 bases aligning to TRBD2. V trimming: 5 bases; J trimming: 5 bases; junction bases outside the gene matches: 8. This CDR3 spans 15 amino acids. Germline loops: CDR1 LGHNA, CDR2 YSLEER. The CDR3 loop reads CASSYRLAGSNEQYF. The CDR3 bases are TGCGCCAGCAGCTATAGACTAGCGGGAAGCAACGAGCAGTACTTC.

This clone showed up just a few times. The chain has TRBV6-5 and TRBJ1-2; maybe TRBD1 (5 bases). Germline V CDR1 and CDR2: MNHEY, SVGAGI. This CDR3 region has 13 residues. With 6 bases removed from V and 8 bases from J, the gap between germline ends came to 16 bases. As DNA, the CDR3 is TGTGCCAGCAGAGGCCGGGACTGGGAGGGCTACACCTTC. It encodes CASRGRDWEGYTF.

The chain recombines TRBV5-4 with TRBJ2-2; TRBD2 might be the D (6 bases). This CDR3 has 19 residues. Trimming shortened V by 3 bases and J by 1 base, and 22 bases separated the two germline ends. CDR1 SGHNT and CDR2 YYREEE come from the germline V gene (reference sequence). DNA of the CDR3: TGTGCCAGCAGCTATCTTCACCCCCCCGGGACTGGGAACACCGGGGAGCTGTTTTTT. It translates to CASSYLHPPGTGNTGELFF.

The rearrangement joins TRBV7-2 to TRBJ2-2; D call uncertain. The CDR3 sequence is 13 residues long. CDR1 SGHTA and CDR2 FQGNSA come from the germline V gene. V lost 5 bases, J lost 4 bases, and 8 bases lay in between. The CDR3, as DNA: TGTGCCAGCAGCCTCCCGTCCACCGGGGAGCTGTTTTTT. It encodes CASSLPSTGELFF.

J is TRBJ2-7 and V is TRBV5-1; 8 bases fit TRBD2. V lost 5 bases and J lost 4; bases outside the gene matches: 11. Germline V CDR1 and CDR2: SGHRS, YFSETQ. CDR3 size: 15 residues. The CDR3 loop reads CASSYSGTRGYEQYF. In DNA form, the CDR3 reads TGCGCCAGCAGTTACTCCGGGACTAGAGGATACGAGCAGTACTTC.

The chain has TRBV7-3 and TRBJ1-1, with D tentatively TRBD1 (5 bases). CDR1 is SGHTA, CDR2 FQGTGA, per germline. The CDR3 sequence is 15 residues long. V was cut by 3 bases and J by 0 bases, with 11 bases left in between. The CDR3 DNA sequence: TGTGCCAGCAGCTTGACAGCCGCCATGAACACTGAAGCTTTCTTT. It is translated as CASSLTAAMNTEAFF.

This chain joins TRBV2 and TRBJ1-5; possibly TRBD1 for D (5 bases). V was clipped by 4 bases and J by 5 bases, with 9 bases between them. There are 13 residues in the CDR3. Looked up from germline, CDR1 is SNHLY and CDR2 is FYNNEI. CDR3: CASSAGMDQPQHF. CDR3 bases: TGTGCCAGCAGTGCAGGGATGGATCAGCCCCAGCATTTT.

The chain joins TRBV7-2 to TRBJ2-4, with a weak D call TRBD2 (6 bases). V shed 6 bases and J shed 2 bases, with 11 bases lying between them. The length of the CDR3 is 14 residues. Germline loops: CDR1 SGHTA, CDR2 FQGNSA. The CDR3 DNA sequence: TGTGCCAGCAGACTTAGCGGTTCCAAAAACATTCAGTACTTC. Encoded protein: CASRLSGSKNIQYF.

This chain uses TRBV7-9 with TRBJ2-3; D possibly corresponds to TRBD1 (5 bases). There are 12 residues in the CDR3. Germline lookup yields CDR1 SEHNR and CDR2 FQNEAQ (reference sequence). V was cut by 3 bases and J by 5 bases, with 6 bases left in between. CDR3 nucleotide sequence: TGTGCCAGCAGCTTCAGGGTAGATACGCAGTATTTT. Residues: CASSFRVDTQYF.

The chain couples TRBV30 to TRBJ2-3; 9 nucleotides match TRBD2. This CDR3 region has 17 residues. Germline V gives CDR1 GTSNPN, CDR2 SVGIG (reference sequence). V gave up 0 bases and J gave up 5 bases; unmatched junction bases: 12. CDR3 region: CAWSVGGTSLTGDTQYF. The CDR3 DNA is TGTGCCTGGAGTGTCGGAGGGACTAGCCTAACTGGAGATACGCAGTATTTT.

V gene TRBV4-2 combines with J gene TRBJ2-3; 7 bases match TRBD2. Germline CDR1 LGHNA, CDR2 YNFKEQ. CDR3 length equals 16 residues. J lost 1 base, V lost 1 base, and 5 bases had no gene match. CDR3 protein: CASSQGLAERTDTQYF. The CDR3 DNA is TGTGCCAGCAGCCAAGGGCTAGCGGAACGCACAGATACGCAGTATTTT.

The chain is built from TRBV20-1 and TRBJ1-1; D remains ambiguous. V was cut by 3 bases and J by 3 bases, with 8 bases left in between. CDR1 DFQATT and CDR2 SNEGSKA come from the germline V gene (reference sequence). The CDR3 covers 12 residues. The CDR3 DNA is TGCAGTGCTAGTATCGGAGACACTGAAGCTTTCTTT. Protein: CSASIGDTEAFF.

CDR3 coding DNA: TGTGCCAGCAGCCAAGATCTGGGACAGGTCGGTGGCTACACCTTC. Translating gives CASSQDLGQVGGYTF. The chain has TRBV4-2 and TRBJ1-2; 8 bases are shared with TRBD1. The CDR3 sequence is 15 residues long. V was clipped by 0 bases and J by 7 bases; unmatched bases: 7. Germline V gives CDR1 LGHNA, CDR2 YNFKEQ.

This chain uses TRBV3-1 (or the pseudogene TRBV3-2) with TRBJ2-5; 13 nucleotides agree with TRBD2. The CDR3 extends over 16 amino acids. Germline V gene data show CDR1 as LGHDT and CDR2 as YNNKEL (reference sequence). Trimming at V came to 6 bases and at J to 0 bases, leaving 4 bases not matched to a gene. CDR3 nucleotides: TGTGCCAGCAGGGACGGGACTAGCGGGAACCAAGAGACCCAGTACTTC. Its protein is CASRDGTSGNQETQYF.

The CDR3 spells CASRVSGVRWNEQFF. In nucleotides, the CDR3 is TGTGCCAGCAGAGTTAGCGGAGTACGGTGGAATGAGCAGTTCTTC. This chain joins TRBV28 and TRBJ2-1, with D possibly matching TRBD2 (6 bases). The V end lost 6 bases, the J end lost 7 bases, and 19 bases lay between the germline ends. In germline, CDR1 is MDHEN, CDR2 SYDVKM. This CDR3 spans 15 amino acids. Combining the CDR3 with reference TRBV28 and TRBJ2-1 gives the whole variable domain DVKVTQSSRYLVKRTGEKVFLECVQDMDHENMFWYRQDPGLGLRLIYFSYDVKMKEKGDIPEGYSVSREKKERFSLILESASTNQTSMYLCASRVSGVRWNEQFFGPGTRLTVL.

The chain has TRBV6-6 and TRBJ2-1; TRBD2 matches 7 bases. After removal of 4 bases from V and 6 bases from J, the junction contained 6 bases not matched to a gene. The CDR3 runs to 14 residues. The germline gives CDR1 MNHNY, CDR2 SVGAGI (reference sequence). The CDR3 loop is CASSFGGSFNEQFF. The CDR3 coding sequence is TGTGCCAGCAGTTTTGGCGGGAGTTTCAATGAGCAGTTCTTC.

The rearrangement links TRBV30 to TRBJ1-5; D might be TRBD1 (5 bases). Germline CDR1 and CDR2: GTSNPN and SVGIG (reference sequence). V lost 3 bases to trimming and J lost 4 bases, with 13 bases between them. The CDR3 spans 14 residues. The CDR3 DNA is TGTGCCTGGAGCGCAGACAGCTCTAATCAGCCCCAGCATTTT. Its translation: CAWSADSSNQPQHF.